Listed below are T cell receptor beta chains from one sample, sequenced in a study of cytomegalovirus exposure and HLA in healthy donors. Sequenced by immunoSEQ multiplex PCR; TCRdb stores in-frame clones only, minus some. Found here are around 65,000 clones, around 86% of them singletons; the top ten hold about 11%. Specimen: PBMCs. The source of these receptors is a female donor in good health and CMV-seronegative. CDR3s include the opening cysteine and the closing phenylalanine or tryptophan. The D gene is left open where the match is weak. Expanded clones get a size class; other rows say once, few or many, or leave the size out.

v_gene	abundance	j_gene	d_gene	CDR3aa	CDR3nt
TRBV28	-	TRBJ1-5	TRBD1	CASSPQDRVPYSNQPQHF	TGTGCCAGCAGTCCGCAGGACAGGGTTCCCTATAGCAATCAGCCCCAGCATTTT
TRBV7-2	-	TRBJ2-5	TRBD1	CASGKDRGGETQYF	TGTGCCAGCGGGAAGGACAGGGGAGGCGAGACCCAGTACTTC
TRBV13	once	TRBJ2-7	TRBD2	CASSPGTSGGAHYEQYF	TGTGCCAGCAGCCCAGGGACTAGCGGGGGGGCTCATTACGAGCAGTACTTC
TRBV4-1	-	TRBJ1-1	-	CASSQDAEMNTEAFF	TGCGCCAGCAGCCAAGATGCGGAGATGAACACTGAAGCTTTCTTT
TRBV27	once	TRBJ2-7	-	CASSLGGSGYEQYF	TGTGCCAGCAGTTTGGGAGGTAGCGGCTACGAGCAGTACTTC
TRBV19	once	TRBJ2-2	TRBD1	CASSITGGPGELFF	TGTGCCAGTAGTATTACAGGGGGCCCCGGGGAGCTGTTTTTT
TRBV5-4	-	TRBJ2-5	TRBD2	CASSPDGGGSGPKETQYF	TGTGCCAGCAGCCCTGATGGTGGCGGGAGTGGGCCCAAAGAGACCCAGTACTTC
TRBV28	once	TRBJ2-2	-	CASPSEWRTGELFF	TGTGCCAGCCCCTCCGAGTGGAGAACCGGGGAGCTGTTTTTT
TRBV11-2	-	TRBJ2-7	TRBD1	CASSFETGTEVSYEQYF	TGTGCCAGCAGCTTCGAAACCGGGACAGAAGTCTCCTACGAGCAGTACTTC
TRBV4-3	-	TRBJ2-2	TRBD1	CASSQYRGNTGELFF	TGCGCCAGCAGCCAATACAGGGGGAACACCGGGGAGCTGTTTTTT
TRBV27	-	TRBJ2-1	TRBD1	CASSQGPGQGSNEQFF	TGTGCCAGCAGTCAAGGACCGGGACAGGGTAGCAATGAGCAGTTCTTC
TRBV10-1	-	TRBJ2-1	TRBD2	CASSESRGIMGSYNEQFF	TGCGCCAGCAGTGAGTCGCGGGGGATAATGGGTTCCTACAATGAGCAGTTCTTC
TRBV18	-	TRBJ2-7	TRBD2	CASSPPRGGLAGGGNEQYF	TGTGCCAGCTCACCACCGAGGGGGGGACTAGCGGGAGGCGGGAACGAGCAGTACTTC
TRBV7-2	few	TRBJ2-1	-	CASSEEAKQFF	TGTGCCAGCAGCGAGGAGGCTAAGCAGTTCTTC
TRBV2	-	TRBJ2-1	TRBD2	CASSEVAGLGNEQFF	TGTGCCAGCAGTGAGGTAGCGGGGCTTGGCAATGAGCAGTTCTTC
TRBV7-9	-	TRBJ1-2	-	CASSLGENGYTF	TGTGCCAGCAGCTTAGGAGAAAATGGCTACACCTTC
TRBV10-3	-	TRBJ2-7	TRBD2	CAISPPKGAGYEQYF	TGTGCCATCAGTCCCCCCAAGGGAGCGGGATACGAGCAGTACTTC
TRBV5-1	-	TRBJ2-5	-	CASETGQETQYF	TGCGCCAGCGAGACTGGCCAAGAGACCCAGTACTTC
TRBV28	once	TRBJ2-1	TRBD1	CASRTGTGPQFF	TGTGCCAGCAGAACCGGGACAGGGCCCCAGTTCTTC
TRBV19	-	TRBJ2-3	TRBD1	CASSIDQSRTGGHGTQYF	TGTGCCAGTAGTATAGACCAATCGAGGACAGGGGGGCACGGTACGCAGTATTTT
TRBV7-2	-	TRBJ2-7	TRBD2	CASSIQRGTYEQYF	TGTGCCAGCAGCATACAGCGGGGAACCTACGAGCAGTACTTC
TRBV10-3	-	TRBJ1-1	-	CAIAEDRITEAFF	TGTGCCATCGCAGAAGACAGAATCACTGAAGCTTTCTTT
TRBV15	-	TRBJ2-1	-	CATSRDTRVRNEQFF	TGTGCCACCAGCAGAGATACGAGGGTCAGGAATGAGCAGTTCTTC
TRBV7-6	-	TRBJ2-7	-	CASSLATGRGSYEQYF	TGTGCCAGCAGCTTAGCTACGGGGAGAGGGTCCTACGAGCAGTACTTC
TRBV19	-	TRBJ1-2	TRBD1	CASSIGTGGWVDGYTF	TGTGCCAGTAGTATCGGGACAGGGGGCTGGGTGGATGGCTACACCTTC
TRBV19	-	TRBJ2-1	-	CASSDSRVSSYNEQFF	TGTGCCAGTTCCGACAGCCGGGTGAGCTCCTACAATGAGCAGTTCTTC
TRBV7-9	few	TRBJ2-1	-	CASSHDRNEQFF	TGTGCCAGCAGCCACGACAGGAATGAGCAGTTCTTC
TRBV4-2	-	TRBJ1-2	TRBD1	CASSRQGPYGYTF	TGTGCCAGCAGCCGACAGGGCCCGTATGGCTACACCTTC
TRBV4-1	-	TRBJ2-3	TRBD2	CASSQMTSGSGDTQYF	TGCGCCAGCAGCCAGATGACTAGCGGGAGCGGAGATACGCAGTATTTT
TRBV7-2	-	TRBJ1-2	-	CASSYAPHRSSNYGYTF	TGTGCCAGCAGTTACGCCCCCCACAGGTCCTCAAACTATGGCTACACCTTC
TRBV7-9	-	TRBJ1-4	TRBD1	CASSLATGRNEKLFF	TGTGCCAGCAGCTTAGCGACAGGGCGTAATGAAAAACTGTTTTTT
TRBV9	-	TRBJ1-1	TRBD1	CASSVGDRALGAFF	TGTGCCAGCAGCGTAGGGGACAGGGCCCTCGGAGCTTTCTTT
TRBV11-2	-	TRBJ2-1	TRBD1	CASSFSGGTGWAEQFF	TGTGCCAGCAGCTTTTCGGGTGGGACAGGGTGGGCTGAGCAGTTCTTC